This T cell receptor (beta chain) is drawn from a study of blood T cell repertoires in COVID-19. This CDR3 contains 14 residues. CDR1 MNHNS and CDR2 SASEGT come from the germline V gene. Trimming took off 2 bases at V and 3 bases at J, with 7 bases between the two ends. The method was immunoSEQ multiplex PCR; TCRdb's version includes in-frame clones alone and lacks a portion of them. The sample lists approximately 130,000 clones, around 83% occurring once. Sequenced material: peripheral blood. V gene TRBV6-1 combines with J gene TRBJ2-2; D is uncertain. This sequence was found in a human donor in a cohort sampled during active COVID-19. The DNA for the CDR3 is TGTGCCAGCAGTGAATCAACAGACACCGGGGAGCTGTTTTTT. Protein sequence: CASSESTDTGELFF.